The clone carrying this T cell receptor beta chain was detected only once. There are 15 residues in the CDR3. The V gene's germline CDR1 is SGHTA and CDR2 FQGNSA. Trimming at V came to 0 bases and at J to 4 bases, leaving 3 bases not matched to a gene. In the United States, treatment was given to all participants with HIV. This record comes from a study of long-term antiretroviral therapy in people with HIV. This was the immunoSEQ v3.0 assay at survey level. Sequencing was performed with immunoSEQ multiplex PCR; in TCRdb, only in-frame clones are kept and a portion is missing. The table lists over 30,000 clones, 80% to 90% of them singletons.

The V gene is TRBV7-2, the J gene TRBJ1-1; TRBD1 matches 9 bases. This material consisted of unsorted PBMCs, taken 1.2 years after starting antiretroviral therapy. This TCR was sampled from a woman aged 45 to 65 with HIV. CDR3 protein: CASSLAGQGATEAFF. The CDR3 DNA reads TGTGCCAGCAGCTTAGCGGGACAGGGAGCCACTGAAGCTTTCTTT. Based on the CDR3 plus reference TRBV7-2 and TRBJ1-1, the full variable domain is GAGVSQSPSNKVTEKGKDVELRCDPISGHTALYWYRQSLGQGLEFLIYFQGNSAPDKSGLPSDRFSAERTGGSVSTLTIQRTQQEDSAVYLCASSLAGQGATEAFFGQGTRLTVV.